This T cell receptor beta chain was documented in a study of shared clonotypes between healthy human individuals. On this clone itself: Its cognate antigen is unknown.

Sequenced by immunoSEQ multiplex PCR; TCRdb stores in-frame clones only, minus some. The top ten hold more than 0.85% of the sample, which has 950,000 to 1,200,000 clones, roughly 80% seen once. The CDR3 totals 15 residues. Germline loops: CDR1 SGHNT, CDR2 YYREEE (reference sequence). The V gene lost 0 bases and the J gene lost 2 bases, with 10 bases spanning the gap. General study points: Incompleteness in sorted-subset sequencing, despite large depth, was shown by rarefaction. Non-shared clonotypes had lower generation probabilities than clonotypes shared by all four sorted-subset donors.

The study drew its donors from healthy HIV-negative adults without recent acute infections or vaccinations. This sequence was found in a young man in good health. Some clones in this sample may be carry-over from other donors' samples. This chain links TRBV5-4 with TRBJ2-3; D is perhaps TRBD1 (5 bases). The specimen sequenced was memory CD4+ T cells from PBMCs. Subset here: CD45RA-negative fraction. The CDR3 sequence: CASSLGQGFTDTQYF. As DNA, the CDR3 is TGTGCCAGCAGCTTGGGGCAGGGTTTCACAGATACGCAGTATTTT.